This note documents a single T cell receptor (beta chain) sequence. Its specificity is not known. Some clones are missing from TCRdb's copy, which holds only in-frame ones; the method was immunoSEQ multiplex PCR. Of approximately 61,000 clones in the sample, roughly 87% were seen once. Time point denoted: cycle 4 day 1 (C4D1), after five to seven weeks of nivolumab. Every single patient, without exception, relapsed after autologous stem cell transplantation, and brentuximab vedotin exposure varied. These data come from a study of PD-1 blockade in classical Hodgkin lymphoma. Notes on the study in general: Nivolumab initiation under 1 year post-ASCT meant exclusion.

The CDR3 runs 13 residues. Trimming shortened V by 8 bases and J by 1 base, and 11 bases separated the two germline ends. Germline CDR1 KGHSH, CDR2 LQKENI. This sequence originates from a human donor with classical Hodgkin lymphoma. Sequenced here: peripheral blood mononuclear cells (PBMCs), sampled before the fourth cycle of nivolumab. V usage is TRBV18 and J usage is TRBJ1-1; D uncertain. The CDR3 spells CASSPDGNTEAFF. CDR3 coding DNA: TGTGCCAGCAGCCCGGACGGGAACACTGAAGCTTTCTTT.